A selection of T cell receptor beta chains follows, all from one sample in a study of blood T cell repertoires in COVID-19. The repertoire was sequenced with immunoSEQ multiplex PCR; TCRdb's copy has only in-frame clones and lacks some. The sample yields 40,000 to 60,000 clones, roughly 84% seen once. Sequencing was carried out using peripheral blood. The receptors come from a man in his fifties with active COVID-19. The CDR3 runs from the conserved cysteine through the conserved F or W. The D gene is left open where the match is weak. Clone size appears in some rows only: once, few, many, or a class for an expanded clone.

TRBV19	NA	TRBJ2-3	15	NA	CASTRRGAGTDTQYF	TGTGCCAGTACCCGGCGGGGCGCGGGTACAGATACGCAGTATTTT
TRBV11-3	NA	TRBJ2-3	14	few	CASRLRTSTDTQYF	TGTGCCAGCAGGCTGCGTACTAGCACAGATACGCAGTATTTT
TRBV4-1	NA	TRBJ2-3	16	NA	CASSQVMGRNTDTQYF	TGCGCCAGCAGCCAAGTGATGGGGCGGAACACAGATACGCAGTATTTT
TRBV7-2	NA	TRBJ2-5	14	once	CASNPSEDRETQYF	TGTGCCAGCAACCCTAGCGAGGACCGAGAGACCCAGTACTTC
TRBV5-1	NA	TRBJ1-1	15	NA	CASSLGQTGWSEAFF	TGCGCCAGCAGCTTGGGGCAAACAGGGTGGTCTGAAGCTTTCTTT
TRBV10-3	NA	TRBJ1-2	13	NA	CAISAGVGNGYTF	TGTGCCATCAGTGCAGGGGTAGGTAATGGCTACACCTTC
TRBV18	NA	TRBJ2-2	15	NA	CASSTRDTDTGELFF	TGTGCCAGCTCAACTCGGGACACGGACACCGGGGAGCTGTTTTTT
TRBV27	NA	TRBJ2-6	16	NA	CASSLMGGPGANVLTF	TGTGCCAGCAGTTTGATGGGGGGGCCTGGGGCCAACGTCCTGACTTTC
TRBV29-1	NA	TRBJ2-3	14	NA	CSVDLPERTDTQYF	TGCAGCGTTGACTTACCGGAGAGAACAGATACGCAGTATTTT
TRBV5-1	NA	TRBJ2-7	14	NA	CASSFGGAFWEQYF	TGCGCCAGCAGCTTTGGGGGGGCTTTCTGGGAGCAGTACTTC
TRBV4-3	NA	TRBJ1-3	14	NA	CASSQDHSGNTIYF	TGCGCCAGCAGCCAAGACCATAGCGGAAACACCATATATTTT
TRBV29-1	NA	TRBJ1-5	13	NA	CSVEFKGFQPQHF	TGCAGCGTTGAGTTCAAGGGGTTTCAGCCCCAGCATTTT
TRBV18	NA	TRBJ1-1	15	NA	CASSPPTAPQGEAFF	TGTGCCAGCTCACCACCAACTGCCCCCCAGGGTGAAGCTTTCTTT
TRBV6-5	NA	TRBJ2-5	12	NA	CASSSPTETQYF	TGTGCCAGCAGTTCTCCTACGGAGACCCAGTACTTC
TRBV7-8	TRBD1	TRBJ2-5	16	NA	CASSGGGQGYQETQYF	TGTGCCAGCAGCGGAGGGGGACAGGGGTACCAAGAGACCCAGTACTTC
TRBV7-9	TRBD1	TRBJ2-7	12	NA	CASTRDRDEQYF	TGTGCCAGCACCAGAGACAGGGACGAGCAGTACTTC
TRBV5-1	TRBD2	TRBJ2-3	17	NA	CASSARLAGGSTDTQYF	TGCGCCAGCAGCGCCCGATTAGCGGGGGGCAGCACAGATACGCAGTATTTT
TRBV10-3	TRBD1	TRBJ2-5	14	NA	CAISEGQGAETQYF	TGTGCCATCAGTGAGGGACAGGGAGCAGAGACCCAGTACTTC